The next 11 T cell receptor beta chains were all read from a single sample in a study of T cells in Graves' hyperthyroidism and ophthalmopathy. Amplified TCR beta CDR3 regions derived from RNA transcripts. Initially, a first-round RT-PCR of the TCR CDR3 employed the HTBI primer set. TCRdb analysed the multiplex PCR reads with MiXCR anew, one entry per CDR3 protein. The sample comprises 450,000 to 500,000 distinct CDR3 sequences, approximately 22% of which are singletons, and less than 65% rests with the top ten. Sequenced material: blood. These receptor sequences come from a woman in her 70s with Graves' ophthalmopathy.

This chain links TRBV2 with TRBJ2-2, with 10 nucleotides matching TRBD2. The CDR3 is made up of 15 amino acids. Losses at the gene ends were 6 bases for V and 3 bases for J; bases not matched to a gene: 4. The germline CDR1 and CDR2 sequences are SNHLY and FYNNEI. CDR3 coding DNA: TGTGCCAGCAGGAGGACTAGCGGACACACCGGGGAGCTGTTTTTT. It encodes CASRRTSGHTGELFF.

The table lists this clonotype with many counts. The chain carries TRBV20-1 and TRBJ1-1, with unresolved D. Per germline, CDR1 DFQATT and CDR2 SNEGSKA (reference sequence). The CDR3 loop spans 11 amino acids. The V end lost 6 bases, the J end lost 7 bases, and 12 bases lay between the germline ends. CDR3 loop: CSAYNGIEAFF. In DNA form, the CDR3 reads TGCAGTGCCTACAACGGAATTGAAGCTTTCTTT.

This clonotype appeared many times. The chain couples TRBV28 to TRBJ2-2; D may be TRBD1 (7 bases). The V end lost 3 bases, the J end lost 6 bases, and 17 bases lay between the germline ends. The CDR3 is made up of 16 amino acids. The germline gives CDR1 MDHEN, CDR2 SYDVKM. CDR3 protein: CASSFGGGGAAGELFF. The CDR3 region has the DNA TGTGCCAGCAGTTTCGGCGGAGGGGGCGCCGCCGGGGAGCTGTTTTTT. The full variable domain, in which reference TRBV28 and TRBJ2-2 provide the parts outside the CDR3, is DVKVTQSSRYLVKRTGEKVFLECVQDMDHENMFWYRQDPGLGLRLIYFSYDVKMKEKGDIPEGYSVSREKKERFSLILESASTNQTSMYLCASSFGGGGAAGELFFGEGSRLTVL.

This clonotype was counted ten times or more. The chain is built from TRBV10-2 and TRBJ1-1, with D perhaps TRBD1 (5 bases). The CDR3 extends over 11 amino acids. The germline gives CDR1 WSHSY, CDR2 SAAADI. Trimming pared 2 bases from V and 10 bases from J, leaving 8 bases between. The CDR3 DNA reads TGCGCCAGCAGTGAGGGGGGTGCAGCTTTCTTT. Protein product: CASSEGGAAFF.

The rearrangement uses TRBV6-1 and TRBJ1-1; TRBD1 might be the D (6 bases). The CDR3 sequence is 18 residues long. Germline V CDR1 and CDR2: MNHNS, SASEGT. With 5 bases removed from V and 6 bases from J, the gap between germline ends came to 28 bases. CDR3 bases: TGTGCCAGCAGTTTCTACGGGGACACAAATTTGGGAGGTCCTGAAGCTTTCTTT. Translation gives CASSFYGDTNLGGPEAFF.

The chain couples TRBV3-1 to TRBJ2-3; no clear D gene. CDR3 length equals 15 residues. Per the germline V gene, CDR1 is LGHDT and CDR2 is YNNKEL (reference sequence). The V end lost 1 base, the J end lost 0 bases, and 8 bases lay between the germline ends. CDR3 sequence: CASSQGPASTDTQYF. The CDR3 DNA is TGTGCCAGCAGCCAAGGCCCGGCTAGCACAGATACGCAGTATTTT.

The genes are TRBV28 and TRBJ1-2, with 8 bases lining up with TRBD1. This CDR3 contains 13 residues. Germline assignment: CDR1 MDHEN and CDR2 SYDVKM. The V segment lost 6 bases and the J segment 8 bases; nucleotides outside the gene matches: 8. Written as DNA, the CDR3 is TGTGCCAGCAGCCTATCAGGGGGCCTGGGCTACACCTTC. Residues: CASSLSGGLGYTF.

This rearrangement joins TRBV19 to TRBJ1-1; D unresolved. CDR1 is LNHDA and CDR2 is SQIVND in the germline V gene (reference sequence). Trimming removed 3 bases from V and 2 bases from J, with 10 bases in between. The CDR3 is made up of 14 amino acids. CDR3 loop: CASSMVTVNTEAFF. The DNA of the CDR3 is TGTGCCAGTAGTATGGTGACGGTAAACACTGAAGCTTTCTTT.

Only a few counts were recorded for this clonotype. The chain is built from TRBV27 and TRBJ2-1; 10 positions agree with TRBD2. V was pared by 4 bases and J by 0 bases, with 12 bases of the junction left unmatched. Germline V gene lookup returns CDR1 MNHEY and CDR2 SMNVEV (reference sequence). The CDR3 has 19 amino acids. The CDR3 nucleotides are TGTGCCAGCAGTTCGCCAATAGCGGGAGGCCTATACTCCTACAATGAGCAGTTCTTC. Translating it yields CASSSPIAGGLYSYNEQFF.

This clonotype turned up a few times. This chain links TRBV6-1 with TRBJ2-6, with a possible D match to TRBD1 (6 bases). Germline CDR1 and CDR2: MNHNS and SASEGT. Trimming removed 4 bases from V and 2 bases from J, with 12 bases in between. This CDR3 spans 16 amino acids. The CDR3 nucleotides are TGTGCCAGCAGTGCACAGGGTAGCACTGGGGCCAACGTCCTGACTTTC. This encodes CASSAQGSTGANVLTF.

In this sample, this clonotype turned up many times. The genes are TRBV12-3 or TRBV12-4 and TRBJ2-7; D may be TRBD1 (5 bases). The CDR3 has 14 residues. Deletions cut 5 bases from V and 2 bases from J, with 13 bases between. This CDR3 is CASSPRQKPYEQYF. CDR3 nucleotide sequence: TGTGCCAGCAGTCCAAGACAGAAGCCCTACGAGCAGTACTTC.